This T cell receptor (beta chain) was captured by sequencing in a study of blood T cell repertoires in COVID-19. On the study more broadly: Acute-phase and convalescent COVID-19 samples originated in the United States, Italy and Spain.

In the authors' methods: The authors estimated nucleated cell counts from reference gene primer amplification. The method was immunoSEQ multiplex PCR; TCRdb's version includes in-frame clones alone and lacks a portion of them. The V and J calls and clone size were taken over from that table, and D and trimming were inferred from the DNA. In the table there are around 29,000 clones, around 90% of which are singletons. Deletions cut 5 bases from V and 0 bases from J, with 15 bases between. This CDR3 has 16 amino acids. CDR1 is LGHNA, CDR2 YNFKEQ, per germline. V usage is TRBV4-2 and J usage is TRBJ2-3, with TRBD2 as a possible D gene (6 bases). Sequenced sample: peripheral blood. The receptor comes from a human donor in a cohort sampled during active COVID-19. The CDR3 sequence: CASSYSSGYSTDTQYF. CDR3 in DNA: TGTGCCAGCAGCTACAGTAGCGGATATAGCACAGATACGCAGTATTTT.